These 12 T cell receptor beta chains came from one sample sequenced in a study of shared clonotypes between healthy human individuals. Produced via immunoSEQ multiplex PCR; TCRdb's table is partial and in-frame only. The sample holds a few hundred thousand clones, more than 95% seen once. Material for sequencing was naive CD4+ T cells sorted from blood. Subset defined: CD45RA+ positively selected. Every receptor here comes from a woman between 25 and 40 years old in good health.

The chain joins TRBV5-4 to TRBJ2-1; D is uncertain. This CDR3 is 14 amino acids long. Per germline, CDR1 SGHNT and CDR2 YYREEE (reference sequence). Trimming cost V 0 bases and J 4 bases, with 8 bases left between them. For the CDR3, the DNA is TGTGCCAGCAGCTTGGCGGAGATGTACAATGAGCAGTTCTTC. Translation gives CASSLAEMYNEQFF.

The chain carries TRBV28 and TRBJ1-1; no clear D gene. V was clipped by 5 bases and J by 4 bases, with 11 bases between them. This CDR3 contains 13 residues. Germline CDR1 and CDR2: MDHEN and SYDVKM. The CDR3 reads CASSLGGSTEAFF. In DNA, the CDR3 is TGTGCCAGCAGTCTCGGCGGGAGCACTGAAGCTTTCTTT.

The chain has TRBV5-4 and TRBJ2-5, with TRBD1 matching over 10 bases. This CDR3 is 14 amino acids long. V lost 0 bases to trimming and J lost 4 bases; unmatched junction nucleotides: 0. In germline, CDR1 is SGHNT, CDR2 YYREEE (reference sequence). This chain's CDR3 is CASSLGTGGETQYF. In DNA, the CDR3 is TGTGCCAGCAGCTTGGGGACAGGGGGAGAGACCCAGTACTTC.

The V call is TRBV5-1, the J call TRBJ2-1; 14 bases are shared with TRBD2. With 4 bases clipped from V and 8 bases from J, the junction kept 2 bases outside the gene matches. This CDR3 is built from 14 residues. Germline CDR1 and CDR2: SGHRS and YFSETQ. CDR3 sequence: CASSKGLAGDEQFF. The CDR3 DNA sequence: TGCGCCAGCAGCAAGGGACTAGCGGGGGATGAGCAGTTCTTC.

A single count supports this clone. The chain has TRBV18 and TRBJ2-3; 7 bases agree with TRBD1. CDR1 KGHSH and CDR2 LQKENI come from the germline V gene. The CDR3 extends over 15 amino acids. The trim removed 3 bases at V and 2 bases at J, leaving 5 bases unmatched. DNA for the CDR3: TGTGCCAGCTCACCTACAGGGGACCCCACAGATACGCAGTATTTT. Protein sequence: CASSPTGDPTDTQYF.

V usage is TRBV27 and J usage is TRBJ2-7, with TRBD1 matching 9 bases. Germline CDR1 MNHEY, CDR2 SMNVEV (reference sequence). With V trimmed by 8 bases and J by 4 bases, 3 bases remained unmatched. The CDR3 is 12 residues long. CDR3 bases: TGTGCCAGCCGGACAGGGGTATACGAGCAGTACTTC. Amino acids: CASRTGVYEQYF.

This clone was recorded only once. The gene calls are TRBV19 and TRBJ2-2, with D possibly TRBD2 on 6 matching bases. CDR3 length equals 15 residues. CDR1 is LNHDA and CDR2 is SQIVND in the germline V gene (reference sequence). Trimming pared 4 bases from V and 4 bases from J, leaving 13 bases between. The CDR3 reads CASSTPPTSTGELFF. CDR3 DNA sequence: TGTGCCAGTAGTACTCCCCCGACTAGCACCGGGGAGCTGTTTTTT. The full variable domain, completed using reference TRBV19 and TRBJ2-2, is DGGITQSPKYLFRKEGQNVTLSCEQNLNHDAMYWYRQDPGQGLRLIYYSQIVNDFQKGDIAEGYSVSREKKESFPLTVTSAQKNPTAFYLCASSTPPTSTGELFFGEGSRLTVL.

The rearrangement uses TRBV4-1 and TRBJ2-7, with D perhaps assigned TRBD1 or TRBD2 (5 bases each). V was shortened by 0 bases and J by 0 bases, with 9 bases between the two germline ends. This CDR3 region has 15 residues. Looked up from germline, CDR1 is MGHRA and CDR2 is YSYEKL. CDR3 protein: CASSQDGGSSYEQYF. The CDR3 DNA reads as TGCGCCAGCAGCCAAGATGGGGGTAGCTCCTACGAGCAGTACTTC.

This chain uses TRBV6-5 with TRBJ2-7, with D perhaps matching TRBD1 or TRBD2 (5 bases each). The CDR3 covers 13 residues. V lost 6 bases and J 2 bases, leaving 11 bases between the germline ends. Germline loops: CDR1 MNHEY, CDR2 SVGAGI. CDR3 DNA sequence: TGTGCCAGCAGACGGGACGTCGCCTACGAGCAGTACTTC. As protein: CASRRDVAYEQYF.

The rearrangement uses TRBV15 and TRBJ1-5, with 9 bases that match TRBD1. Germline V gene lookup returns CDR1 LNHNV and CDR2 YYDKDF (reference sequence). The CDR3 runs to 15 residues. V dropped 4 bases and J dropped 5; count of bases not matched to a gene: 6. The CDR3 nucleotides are TGTGCCACCAGCACCTCAAACAGGGGGCATCAGCCCCAGCATTTT. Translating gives CATSTSNRGHQPQHF.

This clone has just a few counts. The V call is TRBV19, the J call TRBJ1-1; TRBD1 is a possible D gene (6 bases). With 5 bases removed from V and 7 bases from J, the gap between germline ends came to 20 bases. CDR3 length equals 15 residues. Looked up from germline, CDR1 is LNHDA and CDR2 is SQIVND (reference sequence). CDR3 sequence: CASSSIQGPVGEAFF. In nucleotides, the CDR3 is TGTGCCAGTAGTTCAATTCAGGGGCCTGTGGGTGAAGCTTTCTTT.

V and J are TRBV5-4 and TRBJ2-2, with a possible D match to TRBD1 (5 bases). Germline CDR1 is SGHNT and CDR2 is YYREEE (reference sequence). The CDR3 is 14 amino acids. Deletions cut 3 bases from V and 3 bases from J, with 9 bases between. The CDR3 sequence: CASSSDSHTGELFF. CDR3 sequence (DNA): TGTGCCAGCAGCTCCGACAGTCACACCGGGGAGCTGTTTTTT.